Listed here are 27 T cell receptor beta chains from one sample, sequenced in a study of response to subunit inactivated influenza vaccine. TCRdb passed the RT-PCR reads through MiXCR, listing each CDR3 protein once. Found here are some 150,000 distinct CDR3 sequences, approximately 12% of them singletons; the top ten hold less than 30%. These records were also assigned to another study, of T cells expressing NK-cell markers. That report notes: UMIs were included in TCR beta cDNA generated by 5'RACE template switching.

This specimen consisted of CD8+ T cells sorted from PBMCs, obtained 12 days after vaccination. These receptors originate from a man aged 50-60 years who received an inactivated influenza vaccine.

The chain is built from TRBV29-1 and TRBJ2-2; no definite D call. The CDR3 is made up of 11 amino acids. Germline assignment: CDR1 SQVTM and CDR2 ANQGSEA. Trimming stripped 5 bases from V and 7 bases from J, with 8 bases between. For the CDR3, the DNA is TGCAGCGTTCGCGGTGGCGGGGAGCTGTTTTTT. Its translation: CSVRGGGELFF.

This chain uses TRBV7-8 with TRBJ2-7; the match to TRBD1 covers 7 bases. V lost 5 bases, J lost 5 bases, and 9 bases stayed unmatched. This CDR3 comprises 14 residues. Germline lookup yields CDR1 SGHVS and CDR2 FQNEAQ. As DNA, the CDR3 is TGTGCCAGCAGCCAAAACCCTACAGGGGACGAGCAGTACTTC. This sequence encodes CASSQNPTGDEQYF.

This chain connects TRBV2 to TRBJ2-7, with 12 bases that match TRBD2. The CDR3 runs to 15 residues. Germline-derived CDR1 and CDR2 are SNHLY and FYNNEI. V lost 6 bases to trimming and J lost 1 base; unmatched junction nucleotides: 4. The CDR3 spells CASRLAGGLSYEQYF. For the CDR3, the DNA is TGTGCCAGCAGACTAGCGGGGGGACTATCCTACGAGCAGTACTTC.

The chain joins TRBV7-9 to TRBJ1-3; TRBD1 aligns across 8 bases. The V gene end was trimmed by 6 bases and the J gene end by 2 bases; junction bases not matched to a gene: 3. This CDR3 has 14 residues. The germline V gene encodes CDR1 SEHNR and CDR2 FQNEAQ (reference sequence). CDR3 nucleotides: TGTGCCAGCAGTTCACAGGGGGCTGGAAACACCATATATTTT. Encoded protein: CASSSQGAGNTIYF.

This clonotype was detected a few times. The chain has TRBV10-3 and TRBJ2-7, with 11 nucleotides matching TRBD2. Germline-derived CDR1 and CDR2 are ENHRY and SYGVKD. The CDR3 has 16 amino acids. Trimming took 0 bases from V and 4 from J; bases not matched to a gene: 5. The CDR3 coding sequence is TGTGCCATCAGTGAGTCGGGGACTAGCGGAAGATACGAGCAGTACTTC. Residues: CAISESGTSGRYEQYF.

The chain links TRBV6-5 to TRBJ2-3, with 7 bases lining up with TRBD1. CDR1 and CDR2 from the germline V gene are MNHEY and SVGAGI. This CDR3 is built from 17 residues. V shed 4 bases and J 0 bases; nucleotides not matched to a gene: 10. The CDR3 reads CASSSYLGTESTDTQYF. CDR3 in DNA: TGTGCCAGCAGTTCCTACCTCGGGACAGAAAGCACAGATACGCAGTATTTT.

This clonotype has only a few counts. The chain is built from TRBV5-1 and TRBJ2-5; weak D call: TRBD1 (5 bases). CDR3 size: 17 residues. V lost 6 bases and J 4 bases, leaving 25 bases between the germline ends. Germline V lookup: CDR1 SGHRS, CDR2 YFSETQ. The CDR3 DNA reads TGCGCCAGCACCGGCCAGGGAACTCACCCTCGTGCAGAGACCCAGTACTTC. It is translated as CASTGQGTHPRAETQYF.

This clonotype occurred a few times. The chain recombines TRBV3-1 with TRBJ1-5; 8 nucleotides align to TRBD1. Germline lookup yields CDR1 LGHDT and CDR2 YNNKEL (reference sequence). This CDR3 contains 14 residues. Trimming took 4 bases from V and 6 from J; bases not matched to a gene: 5. CDR3 region: CASSPGTGGQPQHF. In nucleotides, the CDR3 is TGTGCCAGCAGCCCCGGGACAGGAGGTCAGCCCCAGCATTTT. The whole variable domain, filled in from reference TRBV3-1 and TRBJ1-5, reads DTAVSQTPKYLVTQMGNDKSIKCEQNLGHDTMYWYKQDSKKFLKIMFSYNNKELIINETVPNRFSPKSPDKAHLNLHINSLELGDSAVYFCASSPGTGGQPQHFGDGTRLSIL.

The chain links TRBV5-5 to TRBJ1-6; 12 nucleotides align to TRBD1. This CDR3 has 15 residues. The V segment lost 3 bases and the J segment 10 bases; nucleotides outside the gene matches: 5. Germline loops: CDR1 SGHKS, CDR2 YYEKEE (reference sequence). This CDR3 is CASSSTGTGGSPLHF. CDR3 coding DNA: TGTGCCAGCAGCTCGACCGGGACAGGGGGCTCACCCCTCCACTTT.

The chain joins TRBV12-3 or TRBV12-4 to TRBJ2-7, with 11 bases identical to TRBD2. The CDR3 has 16 amino acids. The V gene end was trimmed by 3 bases and the J gene end by 3 bases; junction bases not matched to a gene: 7. The chain's CDR3 is CASSFGNGLAGYEQYF. The CDR3 DNA reads as TGTGCCAGCAGTTTTGGTAATGGACTAGCGGGCTACGAGCAGTACTTC.

The gene calls are TRBV6-5 and TRBJ2-7, with 11 bases that match TRBD2. This CDR3 comprises 15 residues. Unmatched junction bases numbered 5, after V lost 2 bases and J lost 5 bases. Germline V gene sequence: CDR1 MNHEY, CDR2 SVGAGI. This CDR3 is CASSYTGLAGDEQYF. In DNA form, the CDR3 reads TGTGCCAGCAGTTACACCGGACTAGCGGGTGACGAGCAGTACTTC.

The chain uses TRBV12-3 or TRBV12-4 and TRBJ1-2; TRBD1 agrees at 7 bases. This CDR3 contains 13 residues. J lost 10 bases, V lost 2 bases, and 7 bases had no gene match. The chain's CDR3 is CASSLLLGGVYTF. The CDR3 coding sequence is TGTGCCAGCAGTTTATTACTAGGGGGCGTCTACACCTTC.

This clonotype showed up many times. V is TRBV4-1 and J is TRBJ2-7; D may be TRBD2 (6 bases). V lost 1 base and J 2 bases, leaving 12 bases between the germline ends. Per the germline V gene, CDR1 is MGHRA and CDR2 is YSYEKL. The CDR3 consists of 15 residues. CDR3 coding DNA: TGCGCCAGCAGCCAAGTAGGAGGGCTAGCCTACGAGCAGTACTTC. Residues: CASSQVGGLAYEQYF.

The chain uses TRBV4-3 and TRBJ2-7; D possibly corresponds to TRBD1 (5 bases). CDR1 and CDR2 (germline): LGHNA, YSLEER. Trimming took off 2 bases at V and 3 bases at J, with 11 bases between the two ends. This CDR3 has 14 residues. CDR3 nucleotides: TGCGCCAGCAGCCAATTCCAGGGCGGCTACGAGCAGTACTTC. The encoded protein is CASSQFQGGYEQYF.

This clonotype was observed a handful of times. The V call is TRBV4-2, the J call TRBJ2-7; a possible D gene is TRBD1 (6 bases). Germline CDR1 reads LGHNA; CDR2 reads YNFKEQ. The CDR3 contains 14 residues. V lost 4 bases, J lost 2 bases, and 12 bases lay in between. The CDR3 is CASSPRNRAYEQYF. CDR3 bases: TGTGCCAGCAGCCCCCGGAACAGGGCCTACGAGCAGTACTTC.

The chain employs TRBV4-1 and TRBJ2-7; D possibly corresponds to TRBD1 (6 bases). Germline V gene sequence: CDR1 MGHRA, CDR2 YSYEKL. Trimming shortened V by 2 bases and J by 6 bases, and 17 bases separated the two germline ends. The CDR3 has 15 residues. For the CDR3, the DNA is TGCGCCAGCAGCCAAAGAACAGGGTTATCCGGCGAGCAGTACTTC. Translation gives CASSQRTGLSGEQYF.

This clonotype was seen at least ten times. This sequence joins TRBV6-5 and TRBJ1-2, with TRBD1 matching over 7 bases. CDR3 length: 13 amino acids. V gave up 7 bases and J gave up 7 bases; unmatched junction bases: 9. Germline values: CDR1 MNHEY, CDR2 SVGAGI. The CDR3 sequence: CASTETGKGGYTF. For the CDR3, the DNA is TGTGCCAGCACCGAGACAGGGAAAGGTGGCTACACCTTC.

The rearrangement joins TRBV7-9 to TRBJ2-1; TRBD2 aligns across 9 bases. CDR3 length equals 14 residues. Trimming at V came to 7 bases and at J to 8 bases, leaving 9 bases not matched to a gene. Germline CDR1 and CDR2: SEHNR and FQNEAQ (reference sequence). This CDR3 reads CASNAGGRRDEQFF. CDR3 bases: TGTGCCAGCAACGCGGGGGGGCGGCGCGATGAGCAGTTCTTC.

This chain links TRBV4-2 with TRBJ2-7; 7 nucleotides line up with TRBD1. V was pared by 2 bases and J by 2 bases, with 6 bases of the junction left unmatched. CDR1 and CDR2 (germline): LGHNA, YNFKEQ. CDR3 size: 15 residues. CDR3 DNA: TGTGCCAGCAGCCAATTCGCGACAGGGACCTACGAGCAGTACTTC. It translates to CASSQFATGTYEQYF.

V is TRBV4-3 and J is TRBJ1-4, with D maybe TRBD1 (5 bases). Germline loops: CDR1 LGHNA, CDR2 YSLEER. The germline V and J ends were trimmed by 4 bases and 0 bases, with 12 bases remaining between them. This CDR3 contains 16 residues. Here the CDR3 DNA reads TGCGCCAGCAGCCCCCAGGGTCCCGCAACTAATGAAAAACTGTTTTTT. As protein: CASSPQGPATNEKLFF.

This clonotype was counted a few times. The chain links TRBV11-2 to TRBJ2-7; TRBD2 matches at 7 bases. The CDR3 covers 14 residues. After removal of 2 bases from V and 3 bases from J, the junction contained 4 bases not matched to a gene. The V gene's germline CDR1 is SGHAT and CDR2 FQNNGV. CDR3 bases: TGTGCCAGCAGCTTATCTGGGGAGGGCTACGAGCAGTACTTC. Amino acid sequence: CASSLSGEGYEQYF.

This clonotype was recorded at least ten times. The V and J genes are TRBV28 and TRBJ1-5; no clear D gene. Germline CDR1 MDHEN, CDR2 SYDVKM. The CDR3 is 15 amino acids. V lost 7 bases and J lost 2, with 15 bases in between. CDR3 residues: CASNPLGGGNQPQHF. CDR3 DNA: TGTGCCAGCAACCCCTTAGGAGGCGGCAATCAGCCCCAGCATTTT.

The sample holds a few counts of this clonotype. The rearrangement uses TRBV29-1 and TRBJ2-1, with TRBD1 identical over 9 bases. The germline CDR1 and CDR2 sequences are SQVTM and ANQGSEA. The length of the CDR3 is 15 residues. J was trimmed by 4 bases and V by 5 bases; bases with no gene match: 9. CDR3: CSVPLTGGAYNEQFF. The CDR3 DNA reads as TGCAGCGTTCCCCTTACAGGGGGCGCGTACAATGAGCAGTTCTTC.

This clonotype was counted at least ten times. This chain uses TRBV28 with TRBJ1-5; a weak D match, TRBD1 (5 bases). CDR1 is MDHEN, CDR2 SYDVKM, per germline. The CDR3 spans 12 residues. V lost 6 bases, J lost 7 bases, and 10 bases lay in between. CDR3 residues: CASSQGGQPQHF. The CDR3 coding sequence is TGTGCCAGCAGCCAGGGTGGCCAGCCCCAGCATTTT.

This clonotype was seen ten or more times. The chain links TRBV24-1 to TRBJ2-1, with D perhaps given as TRBD1 or TRBD2 (5 bases each). Between the trimmed V and J ends, which lost 5 bases and 6 bases, there was a span of 13 bases. CDR1 and CDR2 (germline): KGHDR, SFDVKD. The CDR3 runs to 14 residues. The CDR3 loop reads CATSGGFGGNEQFF. The CDR3 region has the DNA TGTGCCACCAGTGGGGGGTTCGGCGGCAATGAGCAGTTCTTC.

This chain joins TRBV6-1 and TRBJ2-2, with 12 bases fitting TRBD2. With 7 bases clipped from V and 4 bases from J, the junction kept 16 bases outside the gene matches. CDR3 length equals 19 residues. Germline V CDR1 and CDR2: MNHNS, SASEGT. This CDR3 is CASTLEVLAGGPGTGELFF. The CDR3 nucleotides are TGTGCCAGCACATTGGAGGTCCTAGCGGGGGGGCCGGGCACCGGGGAGCTGTTTTTT.

This clonotype has only a few counts. The chain combines TRBV6-5 with TRBJ2-7; TRBD1 aligns across 7 bases. V lost 5 bases and J lost 3; bases outside the gene matches: 10. This CDR3 is built from 15 residues. CDR1 and CDR2 from the germline V gene are MNHEY and SVGAGI. As DNA, the CDR3 is TGTGCCAGCAGTCACCGACAGGGCGGAAGCTACGAGCAGTACTTC. It is translated as CASSHRQGGSYEQYF.